One and the same sample provided the 25 T cell receptor beta chains below, sequenced in a study of coeliac disease. Using immunoSEQ multiplex PCR, the repertoire was profiled, and TCRdb retains in-frame clones only, with some absent. This sample has 760 or so clones, with 53% found just once. The source material was intraepithelial lymphocytes from the gut. The receptor set was obtained from a woman between 45 and 65 years old without celiac disease.

The chain recombines TRBV5-4 with TRBJ1-2; D is ambiguous. The CDR3 consists of 16 residues. CDR1 is SGHNT and CDR2 is YYREEE in the germline V gene (reference sequence). V dropped 6 bases and J dropped 4 bases, with 22 bases sitting between them. The chain's CDR3 is CASTSNLPGKTYGYTF. The CDR3 DNA follows: TGTGCCAGCACGTCTAACTTACCAGGAAAGACCTATGGCTACACCTTC.

J is TRBJ2-3 and V is TRBV6-1; 7 nucleotides align to TRBD1. In germline, CDR1 is MNHNS, CDR2 SASEGT. J was trimmed by 0 bases and V by 7 bases; bases with no gene match: 4. This CDR3 is 14 amino acids long. For the CDR3, the DNA is TGTGCCAGCATTTGGGACAGAAGCACAGATACGCAGTATTTT. Translated, it gives CASIWDRSTDTQYF.

This clone is a singleton in its sample. The chain uses TRBV5-5 and TRBJ1-1; 7 bases agree with TRBD1. CDR3 length equals 16 residues. In germline, CDR1 is SGHKS, CDR2 YYEKEE (reference sequence). V lost 2 bases to trimming and J lost 4 bases; unmatched junction nucleotides: 11. The CDR3 DNA reads TGTGCCAGCAGCTTATCCTTGACAGGGCGAGGCACTGAAGCTTTCTTT. It encodes CASSLSLTGRGTEAFF.

This chain connects TRBV2 to TRBJ1-2; D call uncertain. The germline gives CDR1 SNHLY, CDR2 FYNNEI. Trimming left V 8 bases short and J 2 bases short, with 6 bases between. The CDR3 length is 11 residues. CDR3: CASGQNYGYTF. The CDR3 nucleotides read TGTGCCAGCGGGCAGAACTATGGCTACACCTTC.

This clone has more than one count but fewer than ten. The CDR3: CASSVASRGAGGYTF. In DNA, the CDR3 is TGTGCCAGCAGCGTAGCCTCCCGGGGGGCGGGCGGCTACACCTTC. The chain uses TRBV9 and TRBJ1-2, with a tentative D call TRBD1 (6 bases). The CDR3 spans 15 residues. V was pared by 0 bases and J by 8 bases, with 17 bases between. The germline CDR1 and CDR2 sequences are SGDLS and YYNGEE.

The chain couples TRBV7-2 to TRBJ2-2, with a possible D match to TRBD1 (5 bases). Trimming removed 2 bases from V and 3 bases from J, with 10 bases in between. In germline, CDR1 is SGHTA, CDR2 FQGNSA. CDR3 size: 15 residues. CDR3 in amino acids: CASSLQGFHTGELFF. The CDR3 region has the DNA TGTGCCAGCAGCTTACAGGGATTTCACACCGGGGAGCTGTTTTTT. The entire variable domain, with the rest obtained from reference TRBV7-2 and TRBJ2-2, is as follows: GAGVSQSPSNKVTEKGKDVELRCDPISGHTALYWYRQSLGQGLEFLIYFQGNSAPDKSGLPSDRFSAERTGGSVSTLTIQRTQQEDSAVYLCASSLQGFHTGELFFGEGSRLTVL.

The chain carries TRBV27 and TRBJ2-1, with 10 bases identical to TRBD2. This CDR3 region has 16 residues. V was clipped by 5 bases and J by 7 bases; unmatched bases: 11. CDR1 MNHEY and CDR2 SMNVEV come from the germline V gene (reference sequence). The CDR3 DNA is TGTGCCAGCAGTCCCCATTCTAGCGGGGGCTCTAATGAGCAGTTCTTC. Translating it yields CASSPHSSGGSNEQFF.

A note on this clone: Additional DNA sequences in this sample encode the identical CDR3. This sequence joins TRBV11-2 and TRBJ1-2; tentative D call: TRBD1 (6 bases). The CDR3 is made up of 14 amino acids. V gave up 1 base and J gave up 8 bases, with 14 bases separating them. Germline CDR1 SGHAT, CDR2 FQNNGV. CDR3 loop: CASSLVTGSDGYTF. CDR3 bases: TGTGCCAGCAGCTTAGTGACAGGTTCGGACGGCTACACCTTC.

The table lists this clone with a count of one. The rearrangement joins TRBV5-1 to TRBJ2-3; tentative D call: TRBD2 (5 bases). CDR1 and CDR2 (germline): SGHRS, YFSETQ. The CDR3 is 13 amino acids. The V gene lost 0 bases and the J gene lost 4 bases, with 6 bases spanning the gap. CDR3 loop: CASSLAGADTQYF. CDR3 coding DNA: TGCGCCAGCAGCTTGGCCGGGGCAGATACGCAGTATTTT.

The table lists this clone with a count of one. The chain joins TRBV7-3 to TRBJ2-2; 8 positions agree with TRBD2. The V gene's germline CDR1 is SGHTA and CDR2 FQGTGA. The CDR3 has 15 amino acids. J gave up 7 bases and V 4 bases, and 8 bases lay outside the gene matches. CDR3 DNA: TGTGCCAGCAGCTCGCCCGGGGGGGGAGGCGGGGAGCTGTTTTTT. Translated, it gives CASSSPGGGGGELFF.

This clone is categorized as hyperexpanded (1% or more). The chain has TRBV28 and TRBJ2-7, with D possibly being TRBD1 (5 bases). Germline lookup yields CDR1 MDHEN and CDR2 SYDVKM. This CDR3 has 12 amino acids. The V end was cut by 2 bases, the J end by 7 bases, with 9 bases between. CDR3 amino acids: CASSLDSWEQYF. In nucleotides, the CDR3 is TGTGCCAGCAGTTTAGACAGTTGGGAGCAGTACTTC.

The rearrangement links TRBV15 to TRBJ2-5; 7 bases line up with TRBD2. V shed 2 bases, J shed 4 bases, and the junction held 10 bases outside the gene matches. The CDR3 has 16 residues. From germline, CDR1 is LNHNV and CDR2 YYDKDF (reference sequence). DNA of the CDR3: TGTGCCACCAGCAGACCTCACGGACTAGGAGGAGAGACCCAGTACTTC. Protein product: CATSRPHGLGGETQYF. The variable domain in full, with the rest retrieved from reference TRBV15 and TRBJ2-5, is DAMVIQNPRYQVTQFGKPVTLSCSQTLNHNVMYWYQQKSSQAPKLLFHYYDKDFNNEADTPDNFQSRRPNTSFCFLDIRSPGLGDTAMYLCATSRPHGLGGETQYFGPGTRLLVL.

This clone was counted only a few times. V usage is TRBV28 and J usage is TRBJ2-7; 7 bases agree with TRBD1. The V and J ends lost 3 bases and 3 bases, in that order; junction bases with no gene match: 5. This CDR3 region has 14 residues. The germline CDR1 and CDR2 sequences are MDHEN and SYDVKM. In DNA form, the CDR3 reads TGTGCCAGCAGTTTTGGGACAGCCAGCTACGAGCAGTACTTC. It translates to CASSFGTASYEQYF.

In its sample, this clone ranks as hyperexpanded. The V and J genes are TRBV6-5 and TRBJ2-1, with D tentatively TRBD1 (5 bases). Trimming stripped 6 bases from V and 8 bases from J, with 8 bases between. The length of the CDR3 is 11 residues. The germline V gene has CDR1 MNHEY and CDR2 SVGAGI. This CDR3 reads CASSSGYEQFF. The CDR3, as DNA: TGTGCCAGCAGCTCAGGGTATGAGCAGTTCTTC.

V is TRBV7-2 and J is TRBJ1-1; TRBD1 matches 9 bases. V was pared by 5 bases and J by 1 base, with 8 bases of the junction left unmatched. The CDR3 covers 16 residues. Germline V lookup: CDR1 SGHTA, CDR2 FQGNSA. The CDR3 reads CASSHRTGARNTEAFF. The CDR3 DNA reads as TGTGCCAGCAGCCATCGGACAGGGGCGCGGAACACTGAAGCTTTCTTT. Combining the CDR3 with reference TRBV7-2 and TRBJ1-1 gives the whole variable domain GAGVSQSPSNKVTEKGKDVELRCDPISGHTALYWYRQSLGQGLEFLIYFQGNSAPDKSGLPSDRFSAERTGGSVSTLTIQRTQQEDSAVYLCASSHRTGARNTEAFFGQGTRLTVV.

The chain links TRBV6-4 to TRBJ1-4; 8 nucleotides line up with TRBD1. Losses at the gene ends were 8 bases for V and 10 bases for J; bases not matched to a gene: 9. CDR3 length: 13 residues. Germline V gene sequence: CDR1 MRHNA, CDR2 SNTAGT. CDR3 bases: TGTGCCAGCTCGGACAGGGAGGGAGGAAAACTGTTTTTT. It translates to CASSDREGGKLFF.

The J gene is TRBJ2-7, the V gene TRBV29-1; 9 bases agree with TRBD1. The J segment lost 3 bases and the V segment lost 7 bases, leaving 10 bases of the junction unmatched. CDR1 is SQVTM, CDR2 ANQGSEA, per germline. The CDR3 has 14 residues. CDR3 in amino acids: CSAHSDRGGYEQYF. Here the CDR3 DNA reads TGCAGCGCCCATTCGGACAGGGGTGGCTACGAGCAGTACTTC.

J is TRBJ2-2 and V is TRBV5-1; TRBD2 matches 12 bases. The V segment lost 3 bases and the J segment 8 bases; nucleotides outside the gene matches: 8. The CDR3 extends over 16 amino acids. Germline values: CDR1 SGHRS, CDR2 YFSETQ. CDR3 in DNA: TGCGCCAGCAGCTCTACTAGCGGGGGGCTCCAAGGGGAGCTGTTTTTT. It encodes CASSSTSGGLQGELFF.

The gene calls are TRBV6-4 and TRBJ1-4; 8 bases agree with TRBD1. The CDR3 is 13 amino acids. V lost 8 bases, J lost 10 bases, and 9 bases stayed unmatched. Germline values: CDR1 MRHNA, CDR2 SNTAGT. This CDR3 reads CASPDREGGKLFF. In DNA form, the CDR3 reads TGTGCCAGCCCGGACAGGGAGGGAGGAAAACTGTTTTTT.

This clone is medium-sized in the sample. The chain couples TRBV6-5 to TRBJ2-7; possibly TRBD1 for D (5 bases). The V gene lost 2 bases and the J gene lost 7 bases, with 15 bases spanning the gap. Germline assignment: CDR1 MNHEY and CDR2 SVGAGI. The CDR3 runs 14 residues. CDR3 DNA sequence: TGTGCCAGCAGTTACGTCAGGGCCAATGGGGAGCAGTACTTC. It translates to CASSYVRANGEQYF.

The table lists this clone with a few counts. The rearrangement links TRBV30 to TRBJ2-7; TRBD1 matches 9 bases. V trimming: 5 bases; J trimming: 4 bases; junction bases outside the gene matches: 9. Germline values: CDR1 GTSNPN, CDR2 SVGIG (reference sequence). The CDR3 consists of 14 residues. CDR3 in DNA: TGTGCCTGGCGGAAGGGGGACAGGGCATACGAGCAGTACTTC. Its translation: CAWRKGDRAYEQYF.

The CDR3 spells CASSPNTGIRVGYTF. The CDR3 DNA reads as TGTGCCAGCAGCCCTAACACAGGGATTCGTGTTGGCTACACCTTC. V gene TRBV11-2 combines with J gene TRBJ1-2, with D perhaps TRBD1 (6 bases). Germline CDR1 and CDR2: SGHAT and FQNNGV. V was pared by 5 bases and J by 7 bases, with 20 bases between. The CDR3 runs 15 residues. Variable domain in full (rest from reference TRBV11-2 and TRBJ1-2): EAGVAQSPRYKIIEKRQSVAFWCNPISGHATLYWYQQILGQGPKLLIQFQNNGVVDDSQLPKDRFSAERLKGVDSTLKIQPAKLEDSAVYLCASSPNTGIRVGYTFGSGTRLTVV.

The sample holds one count of this clone. The V and J genes are TRBV21-1 and TRBJ1-5. TRBV21-1 is tagged as a pseudogene. This CDR3 comprises 17 residues. The CDR3 coding sequence is TGTGCCAGCAGGCCGAGCGTACTACATTGGCATCATCAGCCCCAGCATTTT. It specifies CASRPSVLHWHHQPQHF.

This clone qualifies as large (0.1 to 1%). J is TRBJ2-2 and V is TRBV28; TRBD2 matches at 9 bases. Germline CDR1 and CDR2: MDHEN and SYDVKM. The CDR3 has 15 residues. V lost 5 bases and J lost 3; bases outside the gene matches: 4. The CDR3 region has the DNA TGTGCCAGCAGTCGCGGGGGGGCCTACACCGGGGAGCTGTTTTTT. It specifies CASSRGGAYTGELFF. The whole variable domain, filled in from reference TRBV28 and TRBJ2-2, reads DVKVTQSSRYLVKRTGEKVFLECVQDMDHENMFWYRQDPGLGLRLIYFSYDVKMKEKGDIPEGYSVSREKKERFSLILESASTNQTSMYLCASSRGGAYTGELFFGEGSRLTVL.

This clone has just one count. The rearrangement links TRBV7-3 to TRBJ1-1; D unclear. V was clipped by 0 bases and J by 2 bases, with 4 bases between them. Germline V CDR1 and CDR2: SGHTA, FQGTGA. This CDR3 is 13 amino acids long. The CDR3 coding sequence is TGTGCCAGCAGCTTAACTATTAACACTGAAGCTTTCTTT. Amino acids: CASSLTINTEAFF.